The clone carrying this TCR beta chain has only a few counts. What it recognizes is unknown. This specimen comes from a study of beta chain features in type 1 diabetes. This CDR3 spans 14 amino acids. V lost 6 bases, J lost 11 bases, and 13 bases stayed unmatched. CDR1 is MNHEY and CDR2 is SVGAGI in the germline V gene. Naive, central memory, regulatory and stem cell-like memory cells within the CD4+ compartment were sorted using CD45RO/CCR7/CD25/CD127/CD95/CD27. Study-wide findings and caveats: Naive, central memory and regulatory TCRB repertoires appeared more similar among patients than healthy donors.

Reverse transcribing all isolated RNA meant expressed TCRB transcripts were sequenced. Clones were sequenced by immunoSEQ multiplex PCR, and TCRdb holds only the in-frame ones, with some missing. The sample has roughly 250,000 clones, over 9.5% seen once; the top ten hold under 0.035%. The sequence came from a woman between 18 and 29 years old in good health. The chain uses TRBV6-5 and TRBJ2-1, with 7 bases that match TRBD2. What was sequenced was naive CD4+ T cells from blood. CDR3 nucleotide sequence: TGTGCCAGCAGCCCAAGGCGGGAGTCCTTCCAGCAGTTCTTC. It specifies CASSPRRESFQQFF.